Listed below are T cell receptor beta chains from one sample, sequenced in a study of blood T cell repertoires in COVID-19. Clones were read by immunoSEQ multiplex PCR, and TCRdb kept only the in-frame ones, dropping some. The data show almost 400,000 clones, about 90% seen once. The sample taken for sequencing was peripheral blood. These receptors all come from a woman aged 60-75 years with COVID-19, enrolled during active disease. The CDR3 runs from the conserved cysteine through the conserved F or W. The D gene is left open where the match is weak. Clone size is stated in some rows and not others, as once, few, many or a class when expanded.

D gene,J gene,clone size,V gene,CDR3 DNA,CDR3 protein
-,TRBJ1-6,-,TRBV27,TGTGCCAGCAGTTCCACTCCCCCGACAGGACTCTATAATTCACCCCTCCACTTT,CASSSTPPTGLYNSPLHF
-,TRBJ1-1,-,TRBV2,TGTGCCAGCAGTGATTCTTTGGGTTTTCCCAAGGGGGCTTTCTTT,CASSDSLGFPKGAFF
-,TRBJ1-1,-,TRBV7-3,TGTGCCAGCAGTTTTGGCCCAGCGGCTGAAGCTTTCTTT,CASSFGPAAEAFF
-,TRBJ1-5,-,TRBV2,TGTGCCAGCAACCCGATCACCCAAGGGGGGCCCCAGCATTTT,CASNPITQGGPQHF
TRBD2,TRBJ2-3,-,TRBV11-2,TGTGCCAGCAGCTTAGAGCCGGGACTAGCGGGGCCAGATACGCAGTATTTT,CASSLEPGLAGPDTQYF
-,TRBJ2-7,-,TRBV6-5,TGTGCCAGCAGGGGAACCGGGAATTCCTACGAGCAGTACTTC,CASRGTGNSYEQYF
-,TRBJ2-7,-,TRBV6-6,TGTGCCAGCAGTTTTCAACGGGACACGGCCCACGAGCAGTACTTC,CASSFQRDTAHEQYF
TRBD2,TRBJ2-5,-,TRBV9,TGTGCCAGCAGCGTAGTTGATAGCGGGGGATCTGGAGAGACCCAGTACTTC,CASSVVDSGGSGETQYF
TRBD1,TRBJ1-4,-,TRBV28,TGTGCCAGCAGGCGACAGGGGGCAGCTAATGAAAAACTGTTTTTT,CASRRQGAANEKLFF
-,TRBJ1-2,-,TRBV18,TGTGCCAGCTCACCACCTGGCAGCGGGGGCTATGGCTACACCTTC,CASSPPGSGGYGYTF
TRBD1,TRBJ2-3,-,TRBV4-1,TGCGCCAGCAGCCGTGGGGACAGGGCGACGGATACGCAGTATTTT,CASSRGDRATDTQYF
TRBD1,TRBJ1-1,-,TRBV28,TGTGCCAGCAGTTTAACGTCGACAGGGCGAACTGAAGCTTTCTTT,CASSLTSTGRTEAFF
TRBD2,TRBJ2-1,-,TRBV7-3,TGTGCCAGCAGCTCGGGGGGTGGTGAGCAGTTCTTC,CASSSGGGEQFF
-,TRBJ2-1,-,TRBV5-1,TGCGCCAGCAGCCTAATGACTGACAATGAGCAGTTCTTC,CASSLMTDNEQFF
-,TRBJ1-2,-,TRBV6-5,TGTGCCAGCAGTTACTCGGGGGGGTCCGGGTTATATGGCTACACCTTC,CASSYSGGSGLYGYTF
TRBD2,TRBJ2-3,-,TRBV5-1,TGCGCCAGCAGCCCCGGGGGGAGGGGCGAGAGGGATACGCAGTATTTT,CASSPGGRGERDTQYF
TRBD1,TRBJ1-2,-,TRBV11-2,TGTGCCAGCAGCCGACAGGGCGATGGCTACACCTTC,CASSRQGDGYTF
-,TRBJ2-1,-,TRBV27,TGTGCCAGCAGTCCCCGCGGGGTTGGTTGGAATGAGCAGTTCTTC,CASSPRGVGWNEQFF
TRBD2,TRBJ2-5,-,TRBV5-5,TGTGCCAGCTTCGGGGGGTCCGCAGAGACCCAGTACTTC,CASFGGSAETQYF
-,TRBJ2-1,-,TRBV30,TGTGCCTGGAACCCTCACGCCGCTAGCAATGAGCAGTTCTTC,CAWNPHAASNEQFF
TRBD1,TRBJ2-5,-,TRBV6-6,TGTGCCAGCAGACTAGGGACAGGGGTAGAGACCCAGTACTTC,CASRLGTGVETQYF
TRBD2,TRBJ2-5,-,TRBV5-1,TGCGCCAGCAGCTTGGGAGGTAGCGGGGGTCGAGAGACCCAGTACTTC,CASSLGGSGGRETQYF
-,TRBJ2-2,few,TRBV5-4,TGTGCCAGCAGCTTGGAACGAGGATACGCCGGGGAGCTGTTTTTT,CASSLERGYAGELFF
-,TRBJ1-1,-,TRBV11-2,TGTGCCAGCAGCTTAGAACCAGGGGTGGCCACTGAAGCTTTCTTT,CASSLEPGVATEAFF
-,TRBJ2-4,-,TRBV7-2,TGTGCCAGCAGCTCAACAGGAATAGCCAAAAACATTCAGTACTTC,CASSSTGIAKNIQYF
TRBD2,TRBJ2-3,once,TRBV7-6,TGTGCCAGCAGCCCCTTTCGACGGGGGGGCCCAGATACGCAGTATTTT,CASSPFRRGGPDTQYF
TRBD1,TRBJ1-1,-,TRBV18,TGTGCCAGCTCACCGGACCGGGACAGCCAAGAAGCTTTCTTT,CASSPDRDSQEAFF
-,TRBJ1-3,-,TRBV7-9,TGTGCCAGCAGCTTGGGGGGAGGAAACACCATATATTTT,CASSLGGGNTIYF
-,TRBJ2-7,few,TRBV19,TGTGCCAGTAGGAACTCGGTATACGAGCAGTACTTC,CASRNSVYEQYF
-,TRBJ1-4,-,TRBV6-1,TGTGCCAGCAGTGAGGGGGGAGGTTCTAATGAAAAACTGTTTTTT,CASSEGGGSNEKLFF
-,TRBJ2-1,-,TRBV19,TGTGCCAGTAGTATAGTGGGTCTAGTCGATGAGCAGTTCTTC,CASSIVGLVDEQFF
TRBD2,TRBJ2-7,-,TRBV28,TGTGCCAGCAGTTTAATAGCGGGGGCTTCCTACGAGCAGTACTTC,CASSLIAGASYEQYF
TRBD1,TRBJ2-7,-,TRBV6-5,TGTGCCAGCAGTTATGAGACAGGGACCCCCGAGCAGTACTTC,CASSYETGTPEQYF
TRBD1,TRBJ1-3,once,TRBV6-2/TRBV6-3,TGTGCCAGCAGTTACCCAGGGGGCTCTGGAAACACCATATATTTT,CASSYPGGSGNTIYF
TRBD1,TRBJ2-1,-,TRBV24-1,TGTGCCACCTCAAACAGGGGTCCCTTGGCCAATGAGCAGTTCTTC,CATSNRGPLANEQFF
TRBD1,TRBJ1-1,-,TRBV29-1,TGCAGCGTTGTGACAGGGGCCATGAACACTGAAGCTTTCTTT,CSVVTGAMNTEAFF
-,TRBJ1-2,-,TRBV6-5,TGTGCCAGCAGTCCCAGGGCTGAGGCTCGTGGCTACACCTTC,CASSPRAEARGYTF
TRBD1,TRBJ1-1,-,TRBV5-1,TGCGCCACCTCACAAGAGACAGGGGATTGGGCTGAAGCTTTCTTT,CATSQETGDWAEAFF
-,TRBJ2-7,-,TRBV13,TGTGCCAGCAGCAGGAGGGAAAACTACTACGAGCAGTACTTC,CASSRRENYYEQYF
TRBD1,TRBJ1-4,-,TRBV14,TGTGCCAGCAGCCCGGGGACAGGGGTAAATAATGAAAAACTGTTTTTT,CASSPGTGVNNEKLFF
TRBD1,TRBJ1-1,-,TRBV6-5,TGTGCCAGCAGCACAGGGGCCACTGAAGCTTTCTTT,CASSTGATEAFF
-,TRBJ2-7,-,TRBV12-3/TRBV12-4,TGTGCCAGCAGTTTAGACAGCTACGAGCAGTACTTC,CASSLDSYEQYF
-,TRBJ1-1,-,TRBV10-3,TGTGCCACAGCGGACACTGAAGCTTTCTTT,CATADTEAFF
TRBD1,TRBJ2-7,-,TRBV5-1,TGCGCCAGCAGCTTGCGACAGGGGCCTCTCTACGAGCAGTACTTC,CASSLRQGPLYEQYF
-,TRBJ1-4,-,TRBV6-6,TGTGCCAGCAGTCGAGGGGGGTCAGAGGAAAAACTGTTTTTT,CASSRGGSEEKLFF
TRBD1,TRBJ1-6,-,TRBV28,TGTGCCAGCAACCTACGGGACAGGGCTCGATCACCCCTCCACTTT,CASNLRDRARSPLHF
TRBD1,TRBJ2-2,-,TRBV5-4,TGTGCCAGCAGCTTACAACAGGGGGAAATCGGGGAGCTGTTTTTT,CASSLQQGEIGELFF
TRBD2,TRBJ2-5,-,TRBV7-3,TGTGCCAGCAGCTTAGGAGGCGATGCTAGCGGGCTGGGGACCCAGTACTTC,CASSLGGDASGLGTQYF
-,TRBJ1-6,-,TRBV10-3,TGTGCCATCAGTGAGCGACAGGCAAATTCACCCCTCCACTTT,CAISERQANSPLHF
-,TRBJ2-7,-,TRBV5-1,TGCGCCAGCAGCTCGGGACACCTCTCCTACGAGCAGTACTTC,CASSSGHLSYEQYF
TRBD1,TRBJ1-5,few,TRBV12-3/TRBV12-4,TGTGCCAGCAGTTCGGACAGGGAGCGGCAGCATTTT,CASSSDRERQHF